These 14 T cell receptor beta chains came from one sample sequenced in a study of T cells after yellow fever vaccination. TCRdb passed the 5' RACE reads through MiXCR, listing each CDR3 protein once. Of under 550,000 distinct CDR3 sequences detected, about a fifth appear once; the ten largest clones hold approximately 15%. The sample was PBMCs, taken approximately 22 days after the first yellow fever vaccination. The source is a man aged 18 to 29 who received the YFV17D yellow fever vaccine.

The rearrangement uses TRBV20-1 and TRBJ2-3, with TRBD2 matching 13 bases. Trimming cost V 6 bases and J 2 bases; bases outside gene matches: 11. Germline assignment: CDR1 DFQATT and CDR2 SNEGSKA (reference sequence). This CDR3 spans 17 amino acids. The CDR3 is CSAEPGTSGAPTDTQYF. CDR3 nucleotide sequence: TGCAGTGCCGAACCTGGGACTAGCGGGGCCCCCACAGATACGCAGTATTTT.

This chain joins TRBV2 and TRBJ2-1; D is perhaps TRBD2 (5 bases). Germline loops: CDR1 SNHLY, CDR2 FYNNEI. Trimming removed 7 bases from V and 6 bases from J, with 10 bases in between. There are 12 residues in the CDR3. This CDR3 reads CASTVLGNEQFF. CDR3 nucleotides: TGTGCCAGCACGGTACTAGGCAATGAGCAGTTCTTC.

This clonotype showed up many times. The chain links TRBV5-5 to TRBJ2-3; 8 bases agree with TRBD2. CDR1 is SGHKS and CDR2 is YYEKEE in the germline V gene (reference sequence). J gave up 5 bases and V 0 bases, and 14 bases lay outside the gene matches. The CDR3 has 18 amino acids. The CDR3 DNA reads TGTGCCAGCAGCTTGGCCACCACGGGAGCGGGGGTTATAGATACGCAGTATTTT. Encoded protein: CASSLATTGAGVIDTQYF.

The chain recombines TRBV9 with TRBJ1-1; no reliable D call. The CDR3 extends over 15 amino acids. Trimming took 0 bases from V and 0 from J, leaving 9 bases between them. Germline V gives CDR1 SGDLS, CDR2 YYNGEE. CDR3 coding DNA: TGTGCCAGCAGCGTAGTTCCCAGCATGAACACTGAAGCTTTCTTT. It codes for CASSVVPSMNTEAFF.

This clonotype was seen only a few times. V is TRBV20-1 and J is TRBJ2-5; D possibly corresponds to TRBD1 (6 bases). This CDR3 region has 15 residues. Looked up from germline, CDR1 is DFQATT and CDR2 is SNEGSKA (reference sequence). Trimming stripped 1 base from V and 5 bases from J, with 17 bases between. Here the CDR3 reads CSARGRDTHMETQYF. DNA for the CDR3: TGCAGTGCTAGAGGCCGGGACACACACATGGAGACCCAGTACTTC.

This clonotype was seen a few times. CDR3 in amino acids: CASSVGQGPYEQYV. CDR3 sequence (DNA): TGTGCCAGCAGTGTAGGACAGGGTCCCTACGAGCAGTACGTC. V is TRBV6-1 and J is TRBJ2-7, with 8 bases identical to TRBD1. The CDR3 is made up of 14 amino acids. The V gene end was trimmed by 4 bases and the J gene end by 2 bases; junction bases not matched to a gene: 4. Per germline, CDR1 MNHNS and CDR2 SASEGT.

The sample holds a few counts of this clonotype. The CDR3 DNA is TGTGCCAGCCCCGGACAGGGAAGCAATCAGCCCCAGCATTTT. Translated: CASPGQGSNQPQHF. The rearrangement links TRBV27 to TRBJ1-5; 8 bases fit TRBD1. J gave up 1 base and V 8 bases, and 4 bases lay outside the gene matches. Germline V gene sequence: CDR1 MNHEY, CDR2 SMNVEV (reference sequence). The CDR3 sequence is 14 residues long.

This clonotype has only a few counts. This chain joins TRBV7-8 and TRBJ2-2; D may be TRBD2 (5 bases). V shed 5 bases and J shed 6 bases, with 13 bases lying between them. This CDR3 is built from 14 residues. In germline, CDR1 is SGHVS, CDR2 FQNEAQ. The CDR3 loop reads CASSASGSSGELFF. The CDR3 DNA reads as TGTGCCAGCAGCGCCTCGGGGAGCTCCGGGGAGCTGTTTTTT. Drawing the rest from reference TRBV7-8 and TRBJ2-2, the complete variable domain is GAGVSQSPRYKVAKRGQDVALRCDPISGHVSLFWYQQALGQGPEFLTYFQNEAQLDKSGLPSDRFFAERPEGSVSTLKIQRTQQEDSAVYLCASSASGSSGELFFGEGSRLTVL.

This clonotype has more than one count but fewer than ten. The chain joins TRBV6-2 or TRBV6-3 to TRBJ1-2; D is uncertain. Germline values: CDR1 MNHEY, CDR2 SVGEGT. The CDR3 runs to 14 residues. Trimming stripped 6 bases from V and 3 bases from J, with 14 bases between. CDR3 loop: CASSSYPRDYGYTF. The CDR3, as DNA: TGTGCCAGCAGCTCCTACCCCCGCGACTATGGCTACACCTTC.

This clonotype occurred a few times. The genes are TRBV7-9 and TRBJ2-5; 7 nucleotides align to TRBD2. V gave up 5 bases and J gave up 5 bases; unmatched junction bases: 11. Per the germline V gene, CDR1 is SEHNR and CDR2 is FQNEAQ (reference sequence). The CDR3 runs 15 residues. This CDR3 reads CASSLRDYIPETQYF. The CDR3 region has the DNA TGTGCCAGCAGCCTCCGGGACTACATTCCTGAGACCCAGTACTTC.

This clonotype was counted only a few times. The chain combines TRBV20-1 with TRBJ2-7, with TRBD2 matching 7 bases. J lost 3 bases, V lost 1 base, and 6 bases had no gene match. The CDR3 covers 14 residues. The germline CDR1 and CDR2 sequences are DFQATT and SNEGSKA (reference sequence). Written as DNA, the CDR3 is TGCAGTGCTAGAGTTCGAGCGGGGCACTACGAGCAGTACTTC. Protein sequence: CSARVRAGHYEQYF.

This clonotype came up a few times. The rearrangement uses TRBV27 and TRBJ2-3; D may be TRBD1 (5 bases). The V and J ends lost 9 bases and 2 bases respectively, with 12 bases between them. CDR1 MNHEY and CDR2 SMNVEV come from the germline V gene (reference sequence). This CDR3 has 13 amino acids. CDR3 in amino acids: CASRLGHTDTQYF. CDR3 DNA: TGTGCCAGTCGTCTAGGACACACAGATACGCAGTATTTT.

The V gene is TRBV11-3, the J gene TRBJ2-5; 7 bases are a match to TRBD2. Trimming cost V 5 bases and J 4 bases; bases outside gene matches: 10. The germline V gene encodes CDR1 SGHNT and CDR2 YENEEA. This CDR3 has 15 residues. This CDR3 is CASSRTGGSGETQYF. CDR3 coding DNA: TGTGCCAGCAGCCGAACGGGGGGTTCTGGAGAGACCCAGTACTTC.

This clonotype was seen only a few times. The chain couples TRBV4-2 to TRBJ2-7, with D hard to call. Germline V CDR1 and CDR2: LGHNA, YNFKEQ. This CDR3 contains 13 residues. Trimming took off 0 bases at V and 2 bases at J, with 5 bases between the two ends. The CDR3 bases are TGTGCCAGCAGCCAAGATCCCACCTACGAGCAGTACTTC. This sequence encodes CASSQDPTYEQYF.